This is a list of T cell receptor beta chains from one sample in a study of CD8 T cells in Susac syndrome. TCRdb called the immunoSEQ multiplex PCR reads again in MiXCR, with one record for every CDR3 protein. Seen here are hundreds of thousands of distinct CDR3 sequences, roughly nine tenths observed once, and the top ten hold around 0.13%. Sequenced material: CD8+ T cells from PBMCs. These receptors were collected from a human donor with multiple sclerosis. CDR3s leave out the opening cysteine and the closing phenylalanine or tryptophan. Part of the rows lack a size; the others show once, few, many or a class for expanded clones.

TRBV6-5	TRBJ1-1	NA	14	ASSYGGYDLNTEAF
TRBV12-3/TRBV12-4	TRBJ1-1	few	14	ASRTTTGQRNTEAF
TRBV30	TRBJ1-5	NA	13	AWSVGGLGDQPQH
TRBV4-3	TRBJ2-1	NA	13	ASSQDGGAPNEQF
TRBV27	TRBJ2-7	NA	13	ASSLDGQGFYEQY
TRBV4-3	TRBJ2-3	NA	15	ASSQDAGFVSAATQY
TRBV11-1	TRBJ2-3	NA	20	ASSPPIGTSGPYDGSTDTQY
TRBV6-5	TRBJ2-1	NA	13	ASSYSRTGGNEQF
TRBV6-2/TRBV6-3	TRBJ2-7	few	13	ASSSPSGISYEQY
TRBV7-9	TRBJ2-5	NA	13	ASSLAGGPGETQY
TRBV20-1	TRBJ2-1	NA	14	SARDQAGSSYNEQF
TRBV3-1	TRBJ2-3	NA	12	ASSGESSTDTQY
TRBV20-1	TRBJ2-2	NA	10	SAPQGAGELF
TRBV6-5	TRBJ2-3	NA	12	ASSFAGGVDTQY